This T cell receptor (beta chain) originates from a study of blood T cell repertoires in COVID-19. Whole-study context: Acute and convalescent COVID-19 specimens originated in the United States, Italy and Spain. Sample material is recorded as cDNA or gDNA derived from T cells, B-cell-depleted T cells, or PBMCs.

As processed by the authors: Reference gene primer amplification gave estimated nucleated cell counts. Data came from immunoSEQ multiplex PCR; TCRdb stores just in-frame clones and leaves some out. The V and J calls and clone size come from that table; D and trimming were worked out from the DNA. The sample contains 100,000 to 150,000 clones, 70% to 85% of which appear only once. This clone has more than one count but fewer than ten. This clonotype was obtained from a man aged 50 to 59 with acute or convalescent COVID-19. Sequenced: peripheral blood.

The CDR3 nucleotides are TGTGCCAGCAGTCCCCCCCAGACACGCGCAAACACTGAAGCTTTCTTT. Translation gives CASSPPQTRANTEAFF. V is TRBV28 and J is TRBJ1-1; D gene ambiguous. CDR1 and CDR2 from the germline V gene are MDHEN and SYDVKM. The CDR3 is made up of 16 amino acids. With 5 bases removed from V and 2 bases from J, the gap between germline ends came to 18 bases.